Each of the 29 T cell receptor beta chains below was sequenced from the same sample in a study of patients and donors after allogeneic stem cell transplantation. TCRdb recomputed calls from the RT-PCR reads with MiXCR, one row per CDR3 protein. Seen here are about 230,000 distinct CDR3 sequences, 13% to 15% observed once, and the top ten hold under 14%. The sequencing sample was made of blood, either unsorted or a sorted T cell fraction (not recorded which). Source of these receptors: a human donor who was either an allogeneic HSCT recipient or a stem cell or donor lymphocyte infusion donor (not recorded which). It is not recorded whose cells these are; they may come from a transplant donor.

In its sample, this clonotype was seen many times. This chain uses TRBV12-3 or TRBV12-4 with TRBJ2-1, with 8 bases fitting TRBD1. This CDR3 region has 14 residues. V lost 6 bases, J lost 8 bases, and 9 bases stayed unmatched. CDR3 in DNA: TGTGCCAGCAGACGAACAGGGGGGATTGATGAGCAGTTCTTC. This gives the protein CASRRTGGIDEQFF.

This clonotype was seen a handful of times. The rearrangement joins TRBV5-1 to TRBJ2-1; D is perhaps TRBD2 (6 bases). The germline V gene encodes CDR1 SGHRS and CDR2 YFSETQ. The CDR3 extends over 13 amino acids. Trimming stripped 0 bases from V and 8 bases from J, with 9 bases between. The CDR3 protein is CASSLVLADEQFF. In DNA form, the CDR3 reads TGCGCCAGCAGCTTGGTACTAGCCGATGAGCAGTTCTTC.

The rearrangement links TRBV7-3 to TRBJ1-6; 8 bases line up with TRBD1. Germline CDR1 SGHTA, CDR2 FQGTGA. V was clipped by 3 bases and J by 9 bases; unmatched bases: 7. This CDR3 has 15 amino acids. The CDR3 is CASSFRTGPGSPLHF. The CDR3 DNA sequence: TGTGCCAGCAGCTTCCGGACAGGGCCAGGTTCACCCCTCCACTTT.

The chain uses TRBV29-1 and TRBJ1-1; no firm D call. CDR1 SQVTM and CDR2 ANQGSEA come from the germline V gene. The CDR3 is 12 amino acids. V was shortened by 4 bases and J by 8 bases, with 14 bases between the two germline ends. The CDR3 nucleotides read TGCAGCGTTGCGGGCTCCGGGGTCGAAGCTTTCTTT. This codes for CSVAGSGVEAFF.

This clonotype was counted only a few times. The chain joins TRBV6-1 to TRBJ1-2; the D gene is possibly TRBD1 (6 bases). This CDR3 contains 15 residues. Looked up from germline, CDR1 is MNHNS and CDR2 is SASEGT. V lost 0 bases and J 7 bases, leaving 15 bases between the germline ends. CDR3 sequence: CASSEAVGAGVGYTF. The CDR3 nucleotides are TGTGCCAGCAGTGAAGCGGTAGGGGCAGGGGTTGGCTACACCTTC.

The chain's CDR3 is CSARVAKRNTEAFF. The CDR3 region has the DNA TGCAGTGCTAGAGTGGCGAAAAGAAACACTGAAGCTTTCTTT. The chain combines TRBV20-1 with TRBJ1-1; no clear D gene. V was clipped by 1 base and J by 2 bases, with 11 bases between them. Looked up from germline, CDR1 is DFQATT and CDR2 is SNEGSKA (reference sequence). The CDR3 sequence is 14 residues long.

This clonotype showed up many times. The rearrangement uses TRBV5-1 and TRBJ1-3; D unclear. CDR1 is SGHRS and CDR2 is YFSETQ in the germline V gene. The ends were cut back, 0 bases at V and 0 bases at J, with 13 bases in the middle. The CDR3 covers 17 residues. The CDR3 DNA follows: TGCGCCAGCAGCTTGGCCCAAGGAGGTCTCTCTGGAAACACCATATATTTT. Amino acid sequence: CASSLAQGGLSGNTIYF.

As concerns this clonotype: A much larger clone differs from this one at a single base, so this may be a read error. The rearrangement links TRBV5-1 to TRBJ1-2; maybe TRBD1 (5 bases). Germline V lookup: CDR1 SGHRS, CDR2 YFSETQ. V was pared by 4 bases and J by 8 bases, with 18 bases between. The CDR3 loop spans 14 amino acids. CDR3 DNA: TGCGCCAGCAGCCCGGAGGGGCAGTCCTTCGGCTACACCTTC. Protein product: CASSPEGQSFGYTF. The full variable domain, in which reference TRBV5-1 and TRBJ1-2 provide the parts outside the CDR3, is KAGVTQTPRYLIKTRGQQVTLSCSPISGHRSVSWYQQTPGQGLQFLFEYFSETQRNKGNFPGRFSGRQFSNSRSEMNVSTLELGDSALYLCASSPEGQSFGYTFGSGTRLTVV.

This sequence joins TRBV28 and TRBJ1-1; D might be TRBD1 (5 bases). CDR1 MDHEN and CDR2 SYDVKM come from the germline V gene. The V and J ends lost 7 bases and 4 bases respectively, with 13 bases between them. The length of the CDR3 is 13 residues. The CDR3 region is CASTGGRGTEAFF. CDR3 in DNA: TGTGCCAGCACCGGGGGGAGGGGCACTGAAGCTTTCTTT. The full variable domain, completed using reference TRBV28 and TRBJ1-1, is DVKVTQSSRYLVKRTGEKVFLECVQDMDHENMFWYRQDPGLGLRLIYFSYDVKMKEKGDIPEGYSVSREKKERFSLILESASTNQTSMYLCASTGGRGTEAFFGQGTRLTVV.

This clonotype was picked up a small number of times. The genes are TRBV27 and TRBJ2-7; no definite D call. CDR3 length equals 13 residues. Trimming cost V 4 bases and J 4 bases, with 11 bases left between them. Germline V gene sequence: CDR1 MNHEY, CDR2 SMNVEV (reference sequence). CDR3 nucleotide sequence: TGTGCCAGCAGTTCCAGCAATCAATACGAGCAGTACTTC. Residues: CASSSSNQYEQYF.

The chain's CDR3 is CASSSRRVTDTQYF. CDR3 nucleotides: TGTGCCAGTAGTTCACGACGGGTCACAGATACGCAGTATTTT. The chain is built from TRBV19 and TRBJ2-3; D unresolved. V lost 5 bases and J lost 2, with 11 bases in between. Germline V CDR1 and CDR2: LNHDA, SQIVND (reference sequence). CDR3 length: 14 residues.

This clonotype occurred a few times. The chain has TRBV7-8 and TRBJ2-7, with D perhaps given as TRBD1 or TRBD2 (5 bases each). Germline assignment: CDR1 SGHVS and CDR2 FQNEAQ. Trimming took 4 bases from V and 3 from J, leaving 16 bases between them. This CDR3 comprises 15 residues. The CDR3 loop is CASSSIWDAGYEQYF. The CDR3 DNA reads TGTGCCAGCAGCTCTATATGGGACGCAGGCTACGAGCAGTACTTC.

The table lists this clonotype with many counts. The chain joins TRBV15 to TRBJ1-5; D unclear. The CDR3 covers 12 residues. V shed 1 base and J shed 9 bases, with 7 bases lying between them. The germline V gene encodes CDR1 LNHNV and CDR2 YYDKDF (reference sequence). CDR3 DNA sequence: TGTGCCACCAGCAGAGCAGAGGGGCCCCAGCATTTT. Its protein is CATSRAEGPQHF.

The chain employs TRBV11-2 and TRBJ1-1; D is ambiguous. V was pared by 2 bases and J by 1 base, with 8 bases between. The germline V gene has CDR1 SGHAT and CDR2 FQNNGV. CDR3 length equals 14 residues. CDR3: CASSLRGRNTEAFF. The DNA for the CDR3 is TGTGCCAGCAGCTTACGGGGAAGGAACACTGAAGCTTTCTTT.

This clonotype was picked up a small number of times. The V gene is TRBV27, the J gene TRBJ2-5; D possibly uses TRBD1 or TRBD2 (6 bases each). The germline V gene encodes CDR1 MNHEY and CDR2 SMNVEV (reference sequence). The CDR3 sequence is 16 residues long. Trimming took 8 bases from V and 0 from J, leaving 19 bases between them. CDR3: CASPPDGGANQETQYF. The CDR3 DNA is TGTGCCAGCCCCCCGGACGGGGGCGCAAACCAAGAGACCCAGTACTTC.

This clonotype was observed a handful of times. The gene calls are TRBV19 and TRBJ1-1; D gene unclear. This CDR3 spans 14 amino acids. Trimming pared 7 bases from V and 0 bases from J, leaving 12 bases between. Per germline, CDR1 LNHDA and CDR2 SQIVND (reference sequence). The CDR3 DNA follows: TGTGCCAGTACCCTAGTCCGATTGAACACTGAAGCTTTCTTT. It specifies CASTLVRLNTEAFF. Filled out from reference TRBV19 and TRBJ1-1, the complete variable domain reads DGGITQSPKYLFRKEGQNVTLSCEQNLNHDAMYWYRQDPGQGLRLIYYSQIVNDFQKGDIAEGYSVSREKKESFPLTVTSAQKNPTAFYLCASTLVRLNTEAFFGQGTRLTVV.

A few counts support this clonotype. V and J are TRBV6-5 and TRBJ2-2, with no clear D. Trimming took 0 bases from V and 0 from J, leaving 8 bases between them. CDR1 and CDR2 from the germline V gene are MNHEY and SVGAGI. This CDR3 region has 16 residues. The CDR3 region is CASSYSRPANTGELFF. CDR3 sequence (DNA): TGTGCCAGCAGTTACTCTAGGCCAGCGAACACCGGGGAGCTGTTTTTT.

This chain joins TRBV7-3 and TRBJ2-2, with D possibly being TRBD1 (5 bases). The CDR3 runs to 13 residues. The V and J ends lost 4 bases and 6 bases respectively, with 9 bases between them. Germline CDR1 reads SGHTA; CDR2 reads FQGTGA. The DNA for the CDR3 is TGTGCCAGCAGCTCCCAGGGTTCCGGGGAGCTGTTTTTT. Its translation: CASSSQGSGELFF.

This clonotype was observed once. V is TRBV4-2 and J is TRBJ1-5, with TRBD1 as a possible D gene (6 bases). V lost 4 bases to trimming and J lost 2 bases, with 18 bases between them. Looked up from germline, CDR1 is LGHNA and CDR2 is YNFKEQ. This CDR3 has 17 amino acids. CDR3 DNA: TGTGCCAGCAGCCCGACAGGCCCGGAGGGTCGCAATCAGCCCCAGCATTTT. Its translation is CASSPTGPEGRNQPQHF.

V is TRBV20-1 and J is TRBJ2-7, with D possibly TRBD2 on 5 matching bases. V was shortened by 5 bases and J by 3 bases, with 11 bases between the two germline ends. The CDR3 totals 12 residues. The V gene's germline CDR1 is DFQATT and CDR2 SNEGSKA (reference sequence). The chain's CDR3 is CSARTLFYEQYF. CDR3 in DNA: TGCAGTGCTCGGACTCTATTCTACGAGCAGTACTTC.

This chain links TRBV7-3 with TRBJ2-3, with 8 bases that match TRBD1. Germline CDR1 is SGHTA and CDR2 is FQGTGA. V trimming: 5 bases; J trimming: 3 bases; junction bases outside the gene matches: 10. The CDR3 is 16 amino acids. The chain's CDR3 is CASSPKTGGRTDTQYF. In DNA form, the CDR3 reads TGTGCCAGCAGCCCCAAAACAGGGGGGAGAACAGATACGCAGTATTTT.

In this sample, this clonotype turned up a few times. The chain is built from TRBV25-1 and TRBJ2-5, with D possibly called TRBD1 or TRBD2 (5 bases each). CDR1 and CDR2 from the germline V gene are MGHDK and SYGVNS. The CDR3 totals 14 residues. V was clipped by 2 bases and J by 4 bases, with 11 bases between them. The CDR3 DNA is TGTGCCAGCAGTGAAGAGGGACGGACAGAGACCCAGTACTTC. The encoded protein is CASSEEGRTETQYF.

This clonotype was seen many times. The V and J genes are TRBV6-2 or TRBV6-3 and TRBJ1-2, with TRBD1 identical over 7 bases. Germline V gene sequence: CDR1 MNHEY, CDR2 SVGEGT. V lost 6 bases, J lost 4 bases, and 5 bases stayed unmatched. This CDR3 contains 13 residues. The CDR3 loop reads CASRGTESYGYTF. The CDR3, as DNA: TGTGCCAGCAGGGGGACAGAGAGCTATGGCTACACCTTC.

This clonotype has more than one count but fewer than ten. The CDR3 DNA follows: TGTGCCAGCAGCTCCAGAGGCGGCTCCTACGAGCAGTACTTC. Translating it yields CASSSRGGSYEQYF. The chain joins TRBV7-9 to TRBJ2-7; unclear D gene. Deletions cut 4 bases from V and 0 bases from J, with 10 bases between. The CDR3 runs to 14 residues. The V gene's germline CDR1 is SEHNR and CDR2 FQNEAQ (reference sequence).

The rearrangement links TRBV5-5 to TRBJ2-1, with TRBD1 identical over 9 bases. J lost 8 bases, V lost 0 bases, and 12 bases had no gene match. The CDR3 has 17 residues. Germline CDR1 reads SGHKS; CDR2 reads YYEKEE (reference sequence). The DNA of the CDR3 is TGTGCCAGCAGCTTGGAGGCCTACAGGGGGCAGAGGTATGAGCAGTTCTTC. It translates to CASSLEAYRGQRYEQFF.

The J gene is TRBJ2-5, the V gene TRBV7-3; D remains unclear. Per the germline V gene, CDR1 is SGHTA and CDR2 is FQGTGA. The CDR3 sequence is 14 residues long. The ends were cut back, 6 bases at V and 2 bases at J, with 13 bases in the middle. CDR3 sequence (DNA): TGTGCCAGCAGTCTCCCCCAAATACAAGAGACCCAGTACTTC. Its translation is CASSLPQIQETQYF.

At least ten counts were recorded for this clonotype. The chain has TRBV3-1 and TRBJ1-5; the D gene is possibly TRBD1 (5 bases). The CDR3 totals 14 residues. The V end lost 3 bases, the J end lost 7 bases, and 13 bases lay between the germline ends. CDR1 is LGHDT, CDR2 YNNKEL, per germline (reference sequence). CDR3 DNA: TGTGCCAGCAGCCACCCCTGCAGGGTCCAGCCCCAGCATTTT. Residues: CASSHPCRVQPQHF. Full variable domain (rest looked up from reference TRBV3-1 and TRBJ1-5): DTAVSQTPKYLVTQMGNDKSIKCEQNLGHDTMYWYKQDSKKFLKIMFSYNNKELIINETVPNRFSPKSPDKAHLNLHINSLELGDSAVYFCASSHPCRVQPQHFGDGTRLSIL.

The chain is built from TRBV30 and TRBJ2-7; 7 bases are a match to TRBD2. The germline CDR1 and CDR2 sequences are GTSNPN and SVGIG (reference sequence). The CDR3 sequence is 15 residues long. V was clipped by 1 base and J by 4 bases; unmatched bases: 10. This CDR3 is CAWSALGGTRYEQYF. CDR3 nucleotide sequence: TGTGCCTGGAGTGCTCTGGGGGGGACCCGGTACGAGCAGTACTTC. Together with reference TRBV30 and TRBJ2-7, the CDR3 gives the full variable domain: SQTIHQWPATLVQPVGSPLSLECTVEGTSNPNLYWYRQAAGRGLQLLFYSVGIGQISSEVPQNLSASRPQDRQFILSSKKLLLSDSGFYLCAWSALGGTRYEQYFGPGTRLTVT.

The rearrangement links TRBV7-8 to TRBJ1-2, with D possibly being TRBD1 (6 bases). The V end was cut by 4 bases, the J end by 2 bases, with 8 bases between. The CDR3 has 13 residues. Germline V lookup: CDR1 SGHVS, CDR2 FQNEAQ. The CDR3 here is CASSSGTNYGYTF. CDR3 nucleotide sequence: TGTGCCAGCAGCTCCGGGACAAACTATGGCTACACCTTC.